Described below is a single T cell receptor beta chain sequence and its context. The sample is drawn from a study of blood T cell repertoires in COVID-19. Study-level information: COVID-19 samples, acute and convalescent, were from the United States, Italy and Spain. Sources were T cells, B-cell-depleted T cells, or PBMCs; the material itself was cDNA or gDNA.

Generated by immunoSEQ multiplex PCR, the TCRdb table keeps only in-frame clones and is missing some. The data contain about 68,000 clones, approximately 84% of them singletons. Trimming took 4 bases from V and 8 from J; bases not matched to a gene: 6. This CDR3 is 15 amino acids long. Looked up from germline, CDR1 is WNHNN and CDR2 is SYGVQD (reference sequence). This chain uses TRBV10-1 with TRBJ2-3; the match to TRBD2 covers 13 bases. This TCR derives from a man aged 50 to 59 with active COVID-19. What was sequenced was peripheral blood. CDR3 sequence reads: CASSASGTSGATQYF. In nucleotides, the CDR3 is TGCGCCAGCAGTGCCTCCGGGACTAGCGGGGCTACGCAGTATTTT.